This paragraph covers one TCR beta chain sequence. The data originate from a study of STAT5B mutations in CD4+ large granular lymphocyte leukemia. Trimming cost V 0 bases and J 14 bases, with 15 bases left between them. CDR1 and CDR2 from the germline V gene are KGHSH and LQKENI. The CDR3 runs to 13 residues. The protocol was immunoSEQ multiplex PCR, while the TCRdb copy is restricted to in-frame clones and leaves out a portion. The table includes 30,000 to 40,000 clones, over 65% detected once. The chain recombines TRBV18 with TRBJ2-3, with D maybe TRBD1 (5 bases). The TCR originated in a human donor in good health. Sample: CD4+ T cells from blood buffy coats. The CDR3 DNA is TGTGCCAGCTCACCACCCGCAGGGCCACGTGTGTATTTT. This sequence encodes CASSPPAGPRVYF.